A single sample gave rise to the 27 T cell receptor beta chains below, sequenced in a study of cytomegalovirus exposure and HLA in healthy donors. Primers for the PCR totalled 60 Vbeta and 13 Jbeta. Sequencing used immunoSEQ multiplex PCR; TCRdb keeps in-frame clones, though not all of them. The sample yields some 150,000 clones, approximately 87% seen once. The sequenced sample was PBMCs. The receptors originated from a man aged 40-49 years in good health and CMV-seronegative.

The rearrangement links TRBV9 to TRBJ1-2; 7 bases align to TRBD1. Per the germline V gene, CDR1 is SGDLS and CDR2 is YYNGEE. The CDR3 sequence is 15 residues long. The V segment lost 0 bases and the J segment 4 bases; nucleotides outside the gene matches: 6. The CDR3 loop is CASSVASGGAYGYTF. The DNA of the CDR3 is TGTGCCAGCAGCGTAGCATCAGGGGGAGCCTATGGCTACACCTTC.

The chain employs TRBV14 and TRBJ2-7, with TRBD1 matching 7 bases. This CDR3 spans 14 amino acids. V was clipped by 4 bases and J by 6 bases; unmatched bases: 9. Germline lookup yields CDR1 SGHDN and CDR2 FVKESK. The DNA for the CDR3 is TGTGCCAGCAGCCGGGCCCCAGGGGGTTCCGAGCAGTACTTC. It translates to CASSRAPGGSEQYF.

This clone has only a few counts. V gene TRBV28 combines with J gene TRBJ1-2; 7 bases are shared with TRBD1. Germline-derived CDR1 and CDR2 are MDHEN and SYDVKM. The length of the CDR3 is 13 residues. J gave up 8 bases and V 6 bases, and 9 bases lay outside the gene matches. The DNA of the CDR3 is TGTGCCAGCAGCACAGGGGTAATAGTGGGCTACACCTTC. Translating it yields CASSTGVIVGYTF.

This clone has just one count. The V and J genes are TRBV4-3 and TRBJ2-2; 9 bases match TRBD2. The CDR3 is made up of 17 amino acids. J lost 7 bases, V lost 0 bases, and 9 bases had no gene match. The germline V gene encodes CDR1 LGHNA and CDR2 YSLEER. CDR3 sequence (DNA): TGCGCCAGCAGCCAAGATCGCCTAGCGGGATGGGGCGGGGAGCTGTTTTTT. Translating it yields CASSQDRLAGWGGELFF.

V usage is TRBV7-2 and J usage is TRBJ1-4; D perhaps matches TRBD1 (6 bases). The CDR3 has 15 amino acids. The V gene lost 5 bases and the J gene lost 8 bases, with 18 bases spanning the gap. The V gene's germline CDR1 is SGHTA and CDR2 FQGNSA. The CDR3 reads CASSPKGGVEEKLFF. DNA for the CDR3: TGTGCCAGCAGCCCCAAGGGGGGGGTTGAGGAAAAACTGTTTTTT.

The gene calls are TRBV11-2 and TRBJ2-7, with a weak D call TRBD1 (6 bases). V dropped 2 bases and J dropped 1 base, with 12 bases sitting between them. Germline V gene lookup returns CDR1 SGHAT and CDR2 FQNNGV. The CDR3 contains 15 residues. Written as DNA, the CDR3 is TGTGCCAGCAGCTTAAGGGGGACGGGATCCTACGAGCAGTACTTC. Its protein is CASSLRGTGSYEQYF.

V and J are TRBV21-1 and TRBJ2-1; the table's D call TRBD1 went unverified against the DNA. TRBV21-1 has pseudogene status. This CDR3 contains 16 residues. In DNA form, the CDR3 reads TGTGCCAGCAGCAAACAATGGCCAAGCTCCTACAATGAGCAGTTCTTC. It is translated as CASSKQWPSSYNEQFF.

V usage is TRBV7-8 and J usage is TRBJ2-2; the match to TRBD2 covers 7 bases. Germline V lookup: CDR1 SGHVS, CDR2 FQNEAQ. V shed 6 bases and J 0 bases; nucleotides not matched to a gene: 4. The CDR3 consists of 15 residues. The CDR3 DNA reads as TGTGCCAGCAGTCCCAGCGGGACGAACACCGGGGAGCTGTTTTTT. This encodes CASSPSGTNTGELFF.

Here the CDR3 reads CASSSAARTGPGNTIYF. DNA of the CDR3: TGTGCCAGCAGTTCCGCCGCCCGGACAGGGCCTGGAAACACCATATATTTT. The chain employs TRBV28 and TRBJ1-3, with TRBD1 identical over 8 bases. CDR1 MDHEN and CDR2 SYDVKM come from the germline V gene. The length of the CDR3 is 17 residues. J gave up 2 bases and V 4 bases, and 10 bases lay outside the gene matches.

This chain uses TRBV27 with TRBJ2-3, with 10 bases matching TRBD2. In germline, CDR1 is MNHEY, CDR2 SMNVEV (reference sequence). V was pared by 7 bases and J by 4 bases, with 8 bases of the junction left unmatched. The CDR3 runs to 15 residues. The CDR3 reads CASNQAGGPADTQYF. CDR3 nucleotide sequence: TGTGCCAGCAATCAAGCGGGAGGGCCCGCAGATACGCAGTATTTT.

The chain employs TRBV5-1 and TRBJ2-2; TRBD1 agrees at 12 bases. The CDR3 covers 14 residues. The trim removed 7 bases at V and 6 bases at J, leaving 4 bases unmatched. The V gene's germline CDR1 is SGHRS and CDR2 YFSETQ. In DNA, the CDR3 is TGCGCCAGCTGCCGGGACAGGGGGCCCGGGGAGCTGTTTTTT. Amino acids: CASCRDRGPGELFF.

This clone showed up just once. This sequence joins TRBV5-1 and TRBJ2-7; 8 bases align to TRBD1. The CDR3 is 13 residues long. Germline assignment: CDR1 SGHRS and CDR2 YFSETQ. J was trimmed by 3 bases and V by 3 bases; bases with no gene match: 2. In DNA form, the CDR3 reads TGCGCCAGCAGCTCAACAGGGGGCTACGAGCAGTACTTC. Protein: CASSSTGGYEQYF.

This chain uses TRBV7-3 with TRBJ2-1; a weak D match, TRBD1 (6 bases). The V gene's germline CDR1 is SGHTA and CDR2 FQGTGA. The CDR3 length is 18 residues. Between the trimmed V and J ends, which lost 5 bases and 0 bases, there was a span of 20 bases. In DNA, the CDR3 is TGTGCCAGCAGCCCAAATTGGGGGCGTCATAGCTCCTACAATGAGCAGTTCTTC. The encoded protein is CASSPNWGRHSSYNEQFF. Combining the CDR3 with reference TRBV7-3 and TRBJ2-1 gives the whole variable domain GAGVSQTPSNKVTEKGKYVELRCDPISGHTALYWYRQSLGQGPEFLIYFQGTGAADDSGLPNDRFFAVRPEGSVSTLKIQRTERGDSAVYLCASSPNWGRHSSYNEQFFGPGTRLTVL.

This chain links TRBV28 with TRBJ1-1; 8 positions agree with TRBD1. Trimming cost V 4 bases and J 4 bases; bases outside gene matches: 11. Looked up from germline, CDR1 is MDHEN and CDR2 is SYDVKM. The CDR3 has 16 amino acids. The CDR3 sequence: CASSSLDRGRGTEAFF. The CDR3 nucleotides are TGTGCCAGCAGTTCACTTGACAGGGGCAGAGGCACTGAAGCTTTCTTT. The full variable domain, its missing parts supplied by reference TRBV28 and TRBJ1-1, is DVKVTQSSRYLVKRTGEKVFLECVQDMDHENMFWYRQDPGLGLRLIYFSYDVKMKEKGDIPEGYSVSREKKERFSLILESASTNQTSMYLCASSSLDRGRGTEAFFGQGTRLTVV.

This sequence joins TRBV7-2 and TRBJ2-5; 7 nucleotides line up with TRBD1. The DNA end is a closer match to TRBJ2-7, so the J assignment may be wrong. CDR3 size: 15 residues. Germline V gene data show CDR1 as SGHTA and CDR2 as FQGNSA. The CDR3 DNA sequence: TGTGCCAGCAGCTTAGAGGCCGGGACAGTCTACGAGCAGTACTTC. Amino acid sequence: CASSLEAGTVYEQYF.

The V call is TRBV4-3, the J call TRBJ2-7, with TRBD1 as a possible D gene (6 bases). In germline, CDR1 is LGHNA, CDR2 YSLEER. Trimming took off 3 bases at V and 4 bases at J, with 13 bases between the two ends. The CDR3 extends over 14 amino acids. CDR3 sequence: CASSQFRGGYEQYF. The DNA for the CDR3 is TGCGCCAGCAGCCAGTTCAGGGGTGGGTACGAGCAGTACTTC.

This clone was recorded once. The chain carries TRBV28 and TRBJ2-1; perhaps TRBD2 as D (5 bases). CDR3 length: 15 amino acids. Germline CDR1 and CDR2: MDHEN and SYDVKM. The germline V and J ends were trimmed by 7 bases and 4 bases, with 17 bases remaining between them. DNA for the CDR3: TGTGCCAGCATCGGCCCGGACTCCTTTTACAATGAGCAGTTCTTC. Amino acids: CASIGPDSFYNEQFF.

The chain combines TRBV27 with TRBJ1-4; D gene unclear. Germline V CDR1 and CDR2: MNHEY, SMNVEV (reference sequence). CDR3 size: 17 residues. V was pared by 6 bases and J by 0 bases, with 17 bases between. CDR3 protein: CASSPILRGATNEKLFF. The CDR3 DNA follows: TGTGCCAGCAGCCCAATCCTTCGGGGTGCAACTAATGAAAAACTGTTTTTT.

With respect to this clone: Other DNA sequences of this sample code for an identical CDR3. The chain combines TRBV18 with TRBJ1-1; 9 bases map to TRBD1. Germline-derived CDR1 and CDR2 are KGHSH and LQKENI. The J segment lost 1 base and the V segment lost 2 bases, leaving 2 bases of the junction unmatched. The CDR3 has 15 amino acids. CDR3 nucleotides: TGTGCCAGCTCACCAAGGACAGGGGAGAACACTGAAGCTTTCTTT. The encoded protein is CASSPRTGENTEAFF.

This chain joins TRBV6-1 and TRBJ2-7; D possibly corresponds to TRBD2 (6 bases). Looked up from germline, CDR1 is MNHNS and CDR2 is SASEGT. The CDR3 contains 13 residues. Trimming removed 5 bases from V and 2 bases from J, with 10 bases in between. The CDR3 sequence is CASSFSGAYEQYF. The CDR3 DNA follows: TGTGCCAGCAGTTTTTCGGGGGCCTACGAGCAGTACTTC.

The V gene is TRBV27, the J gene TRBJ1-1, with D possibly TRBD1 on 6 matching bases. This CDR3 is 16 amino acids long. Germline CDR1 is MNHEY and CDR2 is SMNVEV (reference sequence). V was pared by 4 bases and J by 1 base, with 16 bases between. The CDR3 loop reads CASSSNQGPSNTEAFF. CDR3 DNA sequence: TGTGCCAGCAGTTCGAACCAGGGGCCATCGAACACTGAAGCTTTCTTT.

The J gene is TRBJ2-1, the V gene TRBV6-5, with 9 positions matching TRBD1. Germline V gene lookup returns CDR1 MNHEY and CDR2 SVGAGI. Losses at the gene ends were 6 bases for V and 4 bases for J; bases not matched to a gene: 7. The CDR3 is 15 amino acids. The CDR3 region is CASSPRTGDYNEQFF. DNA for the CDR3: TGTGCCAGCAGCCCTCGGACAGGGGATTACAATGAGCAGTTCTTC.

The chain uses TRBV10-3 and TRBJ2-1; 12 bases fit TRBD2. With V trimmed by 3 bases and J by 4 bases, 1 base remained unmatched. The CDR3 spans 15 residues. Germline V gene lookup returns CDR1 ENHRY and CDR2 SYGVKD. The CDR3 DNA sequence: TGTGCCATCAGTGAACTAGCGGGAGGTTACAATGAGCAGTTCTTC. Translated, it gives CAISELAGGYNEQFF.

The count of this clone is one. The chain recombines TRBV29-1 with TRBJ2-3; 8 bases map to TRBD2. The CDR3 extends over 12 amino acids. V lost 2 bases to trimming and J lost 13 bases; unmatched junction nucleotides: 8. CDR1 and CDR2 from the germline V gene are SQVTM and ANQGSEA. DNA of the CDR3: TGCAGCGTTGAACTCTTAGCGGGATACGAGTATTTT. As protein: CSVELLAGYEYF.

This clone came up a few times. The rearrangement joins TRBV29-1 to TRBJ1-2, with D unclear. V was shortened by 4 bases and J by 4 bases, with 10 bases between the two germline ends. The CDR3 has 12 residues. Looked up from germline, CDR1 is SQVTM and CDR2 is ANQGSEA. CDR3 sequence: CSVGIQSYGYTF. In DNA, the CDR3 is TGCAGCGTTGGCATACAGTCCTATGGCTACACCTTC.

The chain has TRBV9 and TRBJ2-7; D might be TRBD1 (6 bases). Germline-derived CDR1 and CDR2 are SGDLS and YYNGEE. This CDR3 has 15 residues. V gave up 4 bases and J gave up 1 base, with 15 bases separating them. CDR3: CASSPNPGESYEQYF. CDR3 bases: TGTGCCAGCAGCCCAAACCCAGGGGAGTCCTACGAGCAGTACTTC.

The chain employs TRBV20-1 and TRBJ1-4; no clear D gene. Germline-derived CDR1 and CDR2 are DFQATT and SNEGSKA (reference sequence). V shed 6 bases and J shed 8 bases, with 10 bases lying between them. The CDR3 extends over 11 amino acids. CDR3 nucleotide sequence: TGCAGTGCCCGCACGCGGGAAAAACTGTTTTTT. As protein: CSARTREKLFF.